The 18 T cell receptor beta chains below come from one sample, sequenced in a study of patients and donors after allogeneic stem cell transplantation. Via MiXCR, TCRdb re-called the RT-PCR reads, giving one row per CDR3 protein. The data contain about 8,800 distinct CDR3 sequences, approximately 3.9% of them singletons. Input material: blood, either unsorted or a sorted T cell fraction (not recorded which). All receptors derive from a human donor who was either an allogeneic HSCT recipient or a stem cell or donor lymphocyte infusion donor (not recorded which). It is not recorded whose cells these are; they may come from a transplant donor.

This clonotype was picked up many times. The rearrangement uses TRBV7-9 and TRBJ2-1, with TRBD2 matching over 7 bases. Germline V lookup: CDR1 SEHNR, CDR2 FQNEAQ (reference sequence). The V segment lost 1 base and the J segment 6 bases; nucleotides outside the gene matches: 3. CDR3 length: 14 amino acids. The CDR3: CASSLEASGNEQFF. Here the CDR3 DNA reads TGTGCCAGCAGCTTAGAGGCTAGCGGCAATGAGCAGTTCTTC. The full variable domain, completed using reference TRBV7-9 and TRBJ2-1, is DTGVSQNPRHKITKRGQNVTFRCDPISEHNRLYWYRQTLGQGPEFLTYFQNEAQLEKSRLLSDRFSAERPKGSFSTLEIQRTEQGDSAMYLCASSLEASGNEQFFGPGTRLTVL.

This clonotype was observed many times. The gene calls are TRBV10-3 and TRBJ2-7, with D uncertain. The CDR3 sequence is 12 residues long. The germline CDR1 and CDR2 sequences are ENHRY and SYGVKD. V lost 7 bases and J 2 bases, leaving 9 bases between the germline ends. The CDR3 coding sequence is TGTGCCATCACTGACAAACCCTACGAGCAGTACTTC. It encodes CAITDKPYEQYF.

This chain uses TRBV10-3 with TRBJ2-5; perhaps TRBD2 as D (5 bases). This CDR3 spans 14 amino acids. Trimming removed 2 bases at V and 1 base at J, with 8 bases between. Germline values: CDR1 ENHRY, CDR2 SYGVKD. The CDR3 DNA sequence: TGTGCCATCAGTGAGGGGCGGGCCCAAGAGACCCAGTACTTC. Translation: CAISEGRAQETQYF.

This clonotype occurred many times. The rearrangement uses TRBV20-1 and TRBJ2-1, with 9 bases matching TRBD2. The CDR3 length is 14 residues. J lost 7 bases, V lost 3 bases, and 7 bases had no gene match. The germline gives CDR1 DFQATT, CDR2 SNEGSKA (reference sequence). CDR3 nucleotide sequence: TGCAGTGCTAGGCGTGGTAGCGGGAGTAATGAGCAGTTCTTC. Translation gives CSARRGSGSNEQFF.

This clonotype has at least ten counts. This sequence joins TRBV3-1 and TRBJ2-3, with a weak D call TRBD2 (5 bases). Germline CDR1 and CDR2: LGHDT and YNNKEL (reference sequence). The ends were cut back, 4 bases at V and 5 bases at J, with 13 bases in the middle. This CDR3 region has 14 residues. The CDR3 region is CASSPGFRGDTQYF. The CDR3 nucleotides read TGTGCCAGCAGCCCGGGGTTCCGGGGAGATACGCAGTATTTT.

In its sample, this clonotype was seen many times. The rearrangement joins TRBV21-1 to TRBJ2-6. TRBV21-1 is listed as a pseudogene. This CDR3 is built from 15 residues. DNA of the CDR3: TGTGCCAGCACCAGATCGGGCTCTGGGGCCAACGTCCTGACTTTC. Translated: CASTRSGSGANVLTF.

This clonotype came up many times. The rearrangement joins TRBV28 to TRBJ2-7; TRBD1 matches at 7 bases. V lost 5 bases and J lost 3; bases outside the gene matches: 10. Germline-derived CDR1 and CDR2 are MDHEN and SYDVKM. This CDR3 has 15 residues. The CDR3 DNA is TGTGCCAGCAGTCCGGTCCGGGACAGTCACTACGAGCAGTACTTC. Protein sequence: CASSPVRDSHYEQYF. Together with reference TRBV28 and TRBJ2-7, the CDR3 gives the full variable domain: DVKVTQSSRYLVKRTGEKVFLECVQDMDHENMFWYRQDPGLGLRLIYFSYDVKMKEKGDIPEGYSVSREKKERFSLILESASTNQTSMYLCASSPVRDSHYEQYFGPGTRLTVT.

This clonotype was counted at least ten times. This rearrangement joins TRBV7-9 to TRBJ2-1; TRBD2 is a possible D gene (5 bases). Trimming removed 6 bases at V and 9 bases at J, with 18 bases between. Germline values: CDR1 SEHNR, CDR2 FQNEAQ (reference sequence). This CDR3 region has 14 residues. CDR3 in amino acids: CASRGEGSHSEQFF. The CDR3 DNA reads as TGTGCCAGCAGAGGAGAGGGAAGTCACAGTGAGCAGTTCTTC.

Many counts were recorded for this clonotype. This chain uses TRBV19 with TRBJ2-7, with D maybe TRBD1 (5 bases). This CDR3 contains 13 residues. V lost 6 bases to trimming and J lost 3 bases, with 12 bases between them. Germline CDR1 LNHDA, CDR2 SQIVND (reference sequence). In DNA, the CDR3 is TGTGCCAGTAGGAAGACCCAGGGCTACGAGCAGTACTTC. Its translation is CASRKTQGYEQYF.

Comments on this clonotype: A single base separates this from a much larger clone, so it may be a read error. The rearrangement joins TRBV3-1 to TRBJ2-5; unclear D gene. Germline loops: CDR1 LGHDT, CDR2 YNNKEL (reference sequence). The V end lost 0 bases, the J end lost 7 bases, and 9 bases lay between the germline ends. The CDR3 is 13 residues long. This CDR3 reads CASSQDMLATQYF. The CDR3 bases are TGTGCCAGCAGCCAAGACATGTTGGCGACCCAGTACTTC.

This clonotype was observed many times. This sequence joins TRBV20-1 and TRBJ2-3; TRBD2 agrees at 8 bases. This CDR3 has 14 amino acids. The V gene end was trimmed by 6 bases and the J gene end by 0 bases; junction bases not matched to a gene: 5. Germline assignment: CDR1 DFQATT and CDR2 SNEGSKA (reference sequence). The CDR3 loop reads CSAQAGESTDTQYF. In DNA form, the CDR3 reads TGCAGTGCGCAAGCGGGAGAAAGCACAGATACGCAGTATTTT.

There are many counts of this clonotype. The chain combines TRBV2 with TRBJ2-2; weak D call: TRBD1 (6 bases). Germline V gene data show CDR1 as SNHLY and CDR2 as FYNNEI. Trimming cost V 6 bases and J 6 bases, with 11 bases left between them. This CDR3 has 13 residues. The CDR3 sequence is CASRAGVAGELFF. The CDR3 DNA reads as TGTGCCAGCAGGGCAGGGGTAGCCGGGGAGCTGTTTTTT.

This clonotype was counted at least ten times. The gene calls are TRBV9 and TRBJ2-3; D is perhaps TRBD1 (5 bases). V was pared by 3 bases and J by 0 bases, with 14 bases between. Per the germline V gene, CDR1 is SGDLS and CDR2 is YYNGEE. This CDR3 comprises 16 residues. This CDR3 is CASSAFLQGSTDTQYF. In nucleotides, the CDR3 is TGTGCCAGCAGCGCGTTCCTCCAGGGAAGCACAGATACGCAGTATTTT.

This clonotype was recorded many times. This chain links TRBV6-5 with TRBJ2-6; maybe TRBD1 (6 bases). Germline CDR1 and CDR2: MNHEY and SVGAGI. The CDR3 extends over 16 amino acids. The V and J ends lost 7 bases and 2 bases respectively, with 15 bases between them. CDR3 in amino acids: CASNPGHSTGANVLTF. CDR3 bases: TGTGCCAGCAACCCGGGACACTCCACTGGGGCCAACGTCCTGACTTTC.

This clonotype is medium-sized by share. The V and J genes are TRBV3-1 and TRBJ2-6; TRBD1 agrees at 9 bases. The ends lost 4 bases at V and 3 bases at J; junction bases unmatched: 4. This CDR3 is 16 amino acids long. CDR1 and CDR2 from the germline V gene are LGHDT and YNNKEL (reference sequence). CDR3 loop: CASSPTGGDGANVLTF. CDR3 in DNA: TGTGCCAGCAGCCCCACAGGGGGCGATGGGGCCAACGTCCTGACTTTC.

Sample share makes this clonotype medium-sized. This chain connects TRBV6-6 to TRBJ1-2; D uncertain. V gave up 2 bases and J gave up 8 bases, with 12 bases separating them. CDR3 size: 13 residues. From germline, CDR1 is MNHNY and CDR2 SVGAGI (reference sequence). The CDR3: CASSYADGRGYTF. In DNA form, the CDR3 reads TGTGCCAGCAGTTACGCGGACGGAAGAGGCTACACCTTC.

This clonotype ranks as medium-sized (0.01 to 0.1%). The rearrangement links TRBV27 to TRBJ1-3, with 7 bases aligning to TRBD1. The junction had 6 bases not matched to a gene; V was cut back by 5 bases and J by 2 bases. Per the germline V gene, CDR1 is MNHEY and CDR2 is SMNVEV (reference sequence). The CDR3 totals 15 residues. The CDR3 protein is CASSPRQGTGNTIYF. The CDR3 nucleotides read TGTGCCAGCAGTCCGAGACAGGGTACTGGAAACACCATATATTTT.

This clonotype occurred many times. This sequence joins TRBV15 and TRBJ2-7; a weak D match, TRBD1 (6 bases). This CDR3 is 15 amino acids long. V lost 1 base and J lost 0, with 10 bases in between. CDR1 and CDR2 (germline): LNHNV, YYDKDF (reference sequence). The CDR3 loop is CATSRGGQNSYEQYF. CDR3 in DNA: TGTGCCACCAGCAGAGGGGGGCAGAACTCCTACGAGCAGTACTTC.